A selection of T cell receptor beta chains follows, all from one sample in a study of blood T cells in healthy people across ages. TCRdb itself ran the 5' RACE reads through MiXCR, one entry per CDR3 protein. Of 720,000 or so distinct CDR3 sequences listed, around 38% are singletons. Specimen: blood. The receptors shown here come from a man at least 80 years old in good health. Both conserved end residues are part of each CDR3. A D gene is named only where the DNA matches it firmly. Where a row states a size, it is once, few, many or the class of an expanded clone; other rows omit it.

size	V	J	D	CDR3	DNA
few	TRBV6-2/TRBV6-3	TRBJ2-4	NA	CASSGGEEGKNIQYF	TGTGCCAGCAGTGGCGGAGAGGAAGGCAAAAACATTCAGTACTTC
NA	TRBV20-1	TRBJ2-1	TRBD1	CSAEERTGTGNEQFF	TGCAGTGCTGAAGAAAGAACCGGGACAGGGAATGAGCAGTTCTTC
NA	TRBV30	TRBJ2-7	TRBD1	CAWSRDRGVNEQYF	TGTGCCTGGAGTAGGGACAGGGGCGTCAACGAGCAGTACTTC
NA	TRBV25-1	TRBJ1-6	NA	CASSEYGGSPLHF	TGTGCCAGCAGTGAATATGGCGGATCACCCCTCCACTTT
NA	TRBV20-1	TRBJ2-2	NA	CSAQRTGELFF	TGCAGTGCTCAGAGAACCGGGGAGCTGTTTTTT
NA	TRBV2	TRBJ1-4	TRBD1	CASSEEDRGWEKLFF	TGTGCCAGCAGTGAGGAAGACAGGGGGTGGGAAAAACTGTTTTTT
NA	TRBV7-9	TRBJ1-5	TRBD1	CASSRGQGIQPQHF	TGTGCCAGCAGCCGGGGACAGGGGATCCAGCCCCAGCATTTT
NA	TRBV6-6	TRBJ2-7	NA	CASSQPVGSSYEQYF	TGTGCCAGCAGTCAACCCGTCGGGAGCTCCTACGAGCAGTACTTC
NA	TRBV6-2/TRBV6-3	TRBJ2-1	NA	CASSYSMRISQFF	TGTGCCAGCAGTTACTCGATGCGGATCTCCCAGTTCTTC
few	TRBV3-1	TRBJ1-4	NA	CASSQERTASEKLFF	TGTGCCAGCAGCCAAGAAAGGACAGCAAGTGAAAAACTGTTTTTT
once	TRBV21-1	TRBJ2-7	NA	CASSSKRDRGGSAYEQYF	TGTGCCAGCAGCAGCAAACGGGACAGGGGGGGGTCTGCCTACGAGCAGTACTTC
few	TRBV27	TRBJ2-5	NA	CASSPITWGVRQETQYF	TGTGCCAGCAGCCCCATAACCTGGGGGGTTCGGCAAGAGACCCAGTACTTC
few	TRBV6-2/TRBV6-3	TRBJ2-7	NA	CASSYAGPGSYEQYF	TGTGCCAGCAGTTACGCCGGGCCAGGCTCCTACGAGCAGTACTTC
NA	TRBV6-2/TRBV6-3	TRBJ2-5	NA	CASSYYSTGRQETQYF	TGTGCCAGCAGTTACTACAGTACAGGGAGGCAAGAGACCCAGTACTTC
few	TRBV7-2	TRBJ1-1	NA	CASSLRGQNTEAFF	TGTGCCAGCAGCTTACGAGGCCAGAACACTGAAGCTTTCTTT
NA	TRBV12-3/TRBV12-4	TRBJ1-6	NA	CASSPSGRNSPLHF	TGTGCCAGCAGTCCCTCCGGGAGAAATTCACCCCTCCACTTT
once	TRBV7-2	TRBJ1-5	NA	CASSYRGNWPQHF	TGTGCCAGCAGCTACCGGGGGAATTGGCCCCAGCATTTT